Listed below are T cell receptor beta chains from one sample, sequenced in a study of blood T cell repertoires in COVID-19. The data were produced by immunoSEQ multiplex PCR, yet TCRdb's version contains in-frame clones alone and is incomplete. Altogether about 270,000 clones are present, roughly 86% being singletons, with the ten largest covering approximately 8.2%. Sequenced: peripheral blood. The receptors were sampled from a man aged 40-50 years with active or convalescent COVID-19. CDR3s include the opening cysteine and the closing phenylalanine or tryptophan. D genes are given only for firm matches. Not all rows give a size; the values are once, few, many and, for expanded clones, a class.

TRBJ2-1,TRBD1,TRBV2,13,once,TGTGCCAGCAGTGAACTGGGACAGTCGGCGCAGTTCTTC,CASSELGQSAQFF
TRBJ2-3,TRBD2,TRBV7-9,17,-,TGTGCCAGCAGCCCCACGACTGGAGCGGGGGGGCCGGGAACGCAGTATTTT,CASSPTTGAGGPGTQYF
TRBJ2-7,-,TRBV6-5,13,-,TGTGCCAGCTGCCCCGTAGGGGGATACGAGCAGTACTTC,CASCPVGGYEQYF
TRBJ2-5,-,TRBV19,15,-,TGTGCCAGTAGTCCCCTGACAGATCATCAAGAGACCCAGTACTTC,CASSPLTDHQETQYF
TRBJ1-1,-,TRBV19,14,-,TGTGCCAGTAGTATAGACGGTACCAACACTGAAGCTTTCTTT,CASSIDGTNTEAFF
TRBJ2-2,-,TRBV30,18,-,TGTGCCTGGAGTGGTATATACTCCGGGGGGCAGCACACCGGGGAGCTGTTTTTT,CAWSGIYSGGQHTGELFF
TRBJ1-4,-,TRBV25-1,14,-,TGTGCCAGCAGTGGCGGGACCGTTAATGAAAAACTGTTTTTT,CASSGGTVNEKLFF
TRBJ2-1,TRBD1,TRBV5-1,15,-,TGCGCCAGCAGCTTCGGGACAGACTCCTACAATGAGCAGTTCTTC,CASSFGTDSYNEQFF
TRBJ1-3,-,TRBV10-3,13,-,TGTGCCATCAGGGCTCACTCTGGAAACACCATATATTTT,CAIRAHSGNTIYF
TRBJ2-5,TRBD1,TRBV9,14,-,TGTGCCAGCAGCGACCGACAGGGGTACGAGACCCAGTACTTC,CASSDRQGYETQYF
TRBJ2-5,TRBD1,TRBV9,16,-,TGTGCCAGCAGCCCCGGACACAGGGGGTCCCAAGAGACCCAGTACTTC,CASSPGHRGSQETQYF
TRBJ1-3,TRBD1,TRBV5-1,16,-,TGCGCCAGCAGCTCCCCGGGACAGCACTCTGGAAACACCATATATTTT,CASSSPGQHSGNTIYF
TRBJ1-2,TRBD1,TRBV18,15,-,TGTGCCAGCTCACCACAGACAGGGGGGGCCTATGGCTACACCTTC,CASSPQTGGAYGYTF
TRBJ1-2,TRBD1,TRBV5-1,14,-,TGCGCCAGCCATGGACAGGGGGTTTTCTATGGCTACACCTTC,CASHGQGVFYGYTF
TRBJ2-7,TRBD2,TRBV19,15,-,TGTGCCAGTAGTTCATCGGGGGGTTCCTCGGCGGGGCAGTACTTC,CASSSSGGSSAGQYF
TRBJ1-6,-,TRBV30,13,-,TGTGCCTGGAGCACAGGTCAAAATTCACCCCTCCACTTT,CAWSTGQNSPLHF
TRBJ2-4,TRBD2,TRBV7-6,19,-,TGTGCCAGCAGCCCCCGACTAGCGGGTTCGGTCCTGGCCAAAAACATTCAGTACTTC,CASSPRLAGSVLAKNIQYF
TRBJ2-7,TRBD2,TRBV10-3,17,once,TGTGCCATCAGTGAGTCGAGAAGCGGGAGTTCAGCCTACGAGCAGTACTTC,CAISESRSGSSAYEQYF
TRBJ2-7,TRBD1,TRBV11-2,16,-,TGTGCCAGCAGCTCGACCGGGGACAGGGCGAGATACGAGCAGTACTTC,CASSSTGDRARYEQYF
TRBJ1-6,TRBD1,TRBV12-5,17,-,TGTGCTAGTGGTTTGGGCCGGGACAGCGCCTCCGATTCACCCCTCCACTTT,CASGLGRDSASDSPLHF
TRBJ1-2,TRBD1,TRBV7-2,14,-,TGTGCCAGCAGCCCGGACAGGGGAGGTTATGGCTACACCTTC,CASSPDRGGYGYTF
TRBJ2-7,TRBD2,TRBV4-1,15,few,TGCGCCAGCAGCCAAGCGGGGGGGATACCCTACGAGCAGTACTTC,CASSQAGGIPYEQYF
TRBJ1-4,-,TRBV6-5,14,-,TGTGCCAGCAACCTTAGACAGGACCGTGAAAAACTGTTTTTT,CASNLRQDREKLFF
TRBJ2-1,TRBD2,TRBV11-3,15,once,TGTGCCAGCAGTATCAACGCGGGGGGGTACAATGAGCAGTTCTTC,CASSINAGGYNEQFF
TRBJ2-2,-,TRBV10-3,14,-,TGTGCCATCAGGAGCCAGGGGATCACCGGGGAGCTGTTTTTT,CAIRSQGITGELFF
TRBJ2-7,TRBD1,TRBV28,15,-,TGTGCCAGCAGAACTCCGGGACAGGGCATCTACGAGCAGTACTTC,CASRTPGQGIYEQYF
TRBJ1-1,-,TRBV30,13,-,TGTGCCTGGAGGTCCGGCGGGGGCGCTGAAGCTTTCTTT,CAWRSGGGAEAFF
TRBJ2-3,TRBD2,TRBV4-1,15,-,TGCGCCAGCAGCCAAGTGTCAGGGAGGGCAGATACGCAGTATTTT,CASSQVSGRADTQYF
TRBJ1-6,-,TRBV5-1,15,-,TGCGCCAGCAGCTTGGTAGGGGGTTATAATTCACCCCTCCACTTT,CASSLVGGYNSPLHF
TRBJ2-1,TRBD2,TRBV5-1,16,-,TGCGCCAGCAGCGTGACTAGCGGGGGTTTTTACAATGAGCAGTTCTTC,CASSVTSGGFYNEQFF
TRBJ1-5,-,TRBV28,14,-,TGTGCCAGCAGTTCCAGGGGTGGCAATCAGCCCCAGCATTTT,CASSSRGGNQPQHF
TRBJ1-2,TRBD1,TRBV6-1,14,-,TGTGCCAGCAGTGAAGGACAGGGGGCGGGAGGCTACACCTTC,CASSEGQGAGGYTF
TRBJ1-2,TRBD1,TRBV14,14,once,TGTGCCAGCAGCCCACAGGGGAGTGTCTATGGCTACACCTTC,CASSPQGSVYGYTF
TRBJ2-2,-,TRBV9,13,-,TGTGCCAGCAGCGCTGCTAGCTACGGGGAGCTGTTTTTT,CASSAASYGELFF
TRBJ2-2,TRBD1,TRBV4-1,15,-,TGCGCCAGCAGCCCGGGGACAGGAGGCACCGGGGAGCTGTTTTTT,CASSPGTGGTGELFF
TRBJ1-1,-,TRBV7-3,15,-,TGTGCCAGCAGCTTAAACCCTGGGGCAGTCCCTGAAGCTTTCTTT,CASSLNPGAVPEAFF
TRBJ2-3,TRBD2,TRBV9,16,few,TGTGCCAGCAGCGTCCTAGCGGGAGGGAGCACAGATACGCAGTATTTT,CASSVLAGGSTDTQYF
TRBJ1-2,-,TRBV3-1/TRBV3-2,15,-,TGTGCCAGCAGCCGGGCGGGGCTTGGTGGCTATGGCTACACCTTC,CASSRAGLGGYGYTF
TRBJ2-1,-,TRBV25-1,15,-,TGTGCCAGCAGTGACCTTGGACTATCTGACAATGAGCAGTTCTTC,CASSDLGLSDNEQFF
TRBJ1-2,-,TRBV7-9,12,medium-sized,TGTGCCAGCCTAAGAACGGAGGGGGGCTACACCTTC,CASLRTEGGYTF